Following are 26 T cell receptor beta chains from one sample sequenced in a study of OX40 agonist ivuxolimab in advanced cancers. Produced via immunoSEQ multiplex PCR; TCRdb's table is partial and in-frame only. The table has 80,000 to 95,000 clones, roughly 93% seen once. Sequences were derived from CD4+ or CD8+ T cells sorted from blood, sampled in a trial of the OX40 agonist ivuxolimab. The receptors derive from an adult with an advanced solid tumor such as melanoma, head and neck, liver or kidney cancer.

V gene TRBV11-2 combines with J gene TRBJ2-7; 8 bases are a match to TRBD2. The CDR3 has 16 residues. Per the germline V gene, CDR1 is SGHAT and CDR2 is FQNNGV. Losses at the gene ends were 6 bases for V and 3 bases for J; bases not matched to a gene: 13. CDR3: CASSSLLLAGFYEQYF. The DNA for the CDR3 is TGTGCCAGCAGTTCTCTACTGCTAGCGGGTTTCTACGAGCAGTACTTC.

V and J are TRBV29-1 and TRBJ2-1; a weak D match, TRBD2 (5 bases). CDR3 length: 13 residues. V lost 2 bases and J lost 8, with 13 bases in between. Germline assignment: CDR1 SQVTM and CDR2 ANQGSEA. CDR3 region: CSVEPQERDEQFF. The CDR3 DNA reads TGCAGCGTTGAACCCCAGGAGAGGGATGAGCAGTTCTTC.

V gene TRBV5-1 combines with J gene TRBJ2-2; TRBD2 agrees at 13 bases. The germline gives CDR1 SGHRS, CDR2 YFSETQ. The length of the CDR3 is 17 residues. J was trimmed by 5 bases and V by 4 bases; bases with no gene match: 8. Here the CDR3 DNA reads TGCGCCAGCAGCCCCGAGGAGGGACTAGCGGGAACCGGGGAGCTGTTTTTT. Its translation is CASSPEEGLAGTGELFF.

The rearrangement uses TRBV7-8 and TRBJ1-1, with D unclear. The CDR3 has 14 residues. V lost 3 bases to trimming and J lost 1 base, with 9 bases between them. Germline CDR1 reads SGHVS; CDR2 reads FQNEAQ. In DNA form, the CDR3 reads TGTGCCAGCAGCTTTGGACTGGGGAACACTGAAGCTTTCTTT. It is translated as CASSFGLGNTEAFF.

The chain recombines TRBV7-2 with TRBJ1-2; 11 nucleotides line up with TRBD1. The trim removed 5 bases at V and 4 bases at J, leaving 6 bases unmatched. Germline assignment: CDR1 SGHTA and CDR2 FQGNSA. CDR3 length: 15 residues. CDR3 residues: CASSPGQGAIYGYTF. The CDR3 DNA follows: TGTGCCAGCAGCCCAGGACAGGGGGCAATCTATGGCTACACCTTC.

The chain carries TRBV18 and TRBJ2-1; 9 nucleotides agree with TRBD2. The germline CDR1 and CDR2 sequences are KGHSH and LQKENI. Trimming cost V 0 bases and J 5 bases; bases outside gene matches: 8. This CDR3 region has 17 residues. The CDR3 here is CASSPPIGGGADNEQFF. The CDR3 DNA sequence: TGTGCCAGCTCACCACCGATTGGCGGGGGGGCCGACAATGAGCAGTTCTTC.

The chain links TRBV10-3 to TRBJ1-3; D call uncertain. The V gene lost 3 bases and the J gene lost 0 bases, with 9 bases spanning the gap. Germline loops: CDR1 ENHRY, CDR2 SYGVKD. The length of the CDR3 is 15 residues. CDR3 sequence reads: CAISEWGNSGNTIYF. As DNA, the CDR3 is TGTGCCATCAGTGAATGGGGTAACTCTGGAAACACCATATATTTT.

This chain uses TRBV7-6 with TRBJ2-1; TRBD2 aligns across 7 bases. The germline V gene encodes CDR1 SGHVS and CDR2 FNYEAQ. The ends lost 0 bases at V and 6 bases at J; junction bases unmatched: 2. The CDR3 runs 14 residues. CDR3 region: CASSLALASNEQFF. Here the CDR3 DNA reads TGTGCCAGCAGCTTAGCACTAGCGAGCAATGAGCAGTTCTTC.

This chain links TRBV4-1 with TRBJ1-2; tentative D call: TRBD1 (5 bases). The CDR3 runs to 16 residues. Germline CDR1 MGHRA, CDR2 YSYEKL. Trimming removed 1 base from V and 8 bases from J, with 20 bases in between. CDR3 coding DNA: TGCGCCAGCAGCCAAGGTTGGGGGTCAGGGCCTATCGGCTACACCTTC. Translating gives CASSQGWGSGPIGYTF.

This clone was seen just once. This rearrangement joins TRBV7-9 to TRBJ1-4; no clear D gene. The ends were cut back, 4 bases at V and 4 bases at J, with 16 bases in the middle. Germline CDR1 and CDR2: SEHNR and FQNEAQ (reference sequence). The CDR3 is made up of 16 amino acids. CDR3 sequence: CASSSPRAWGNEKLFF. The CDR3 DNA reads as TGTGCCAGCAGCTCCCCCCGAGCGTGGGGTAATGAAAAACTGTTTTTT.

The CDR3 spells CASSRDLQETQYF. The CDR3 DNA is TGTGCCAGCTCACGAGACTTACAAGAGACCCAGTACTTC. V and J are TRBV18 and TRBJ2-5; D is ambiguous. There are 13 residues in the CDR3. The germline CDR1 and CDR2 sequences are KGHSH and LQKENI. V lost 4 bases and J 2 bases, leaving 8 bases between the germline ends.

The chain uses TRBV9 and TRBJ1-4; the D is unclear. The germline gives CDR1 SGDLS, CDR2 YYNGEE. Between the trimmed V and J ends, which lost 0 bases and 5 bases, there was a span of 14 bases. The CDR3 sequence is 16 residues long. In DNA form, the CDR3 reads TGTGCCAGCAGCGTAGGAATAGCGACTTTAAATGAAAAACTGTTTTTT. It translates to CASSVGIATLNEKLFF.

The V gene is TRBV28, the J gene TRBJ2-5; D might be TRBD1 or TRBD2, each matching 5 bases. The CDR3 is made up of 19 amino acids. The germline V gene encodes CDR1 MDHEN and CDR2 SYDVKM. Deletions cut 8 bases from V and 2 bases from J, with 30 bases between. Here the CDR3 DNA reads TGTGCCAGCCCCTTCCCTGTGCCACAGGCTAGCCATCCTCAAGAGACCCAGTACTTC. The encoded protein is CASPFPVPQASHPQETQYF.

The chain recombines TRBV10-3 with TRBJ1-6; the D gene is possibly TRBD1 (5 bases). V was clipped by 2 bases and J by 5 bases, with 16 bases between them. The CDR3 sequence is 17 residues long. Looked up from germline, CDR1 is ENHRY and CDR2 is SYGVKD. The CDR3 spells CAISEQGPGLNNSPLHF. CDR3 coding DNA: TGTGCCATCAGTGAGCAGGGTCCTGGACTAAATAATTCACCCCTCCACTTT.

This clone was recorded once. The DNA for the CDR3 is TGTGCCAGCAGCGGTCGGGACAGGGGGCGAGGTGGGCAGTACTTC. This encodes CASSGRDRGRGGQYF. The rearrangement joins TRBV7-2 to TRBJ2-7; TRBD1 matches at 12 bases. Germline V CDR1 and CDR2: SGHTA, FQGNSA. The trim removed 5 bases at V and 9 bases at J, leaving 11 bases unmatched. There are 15 residues in the CDR3.

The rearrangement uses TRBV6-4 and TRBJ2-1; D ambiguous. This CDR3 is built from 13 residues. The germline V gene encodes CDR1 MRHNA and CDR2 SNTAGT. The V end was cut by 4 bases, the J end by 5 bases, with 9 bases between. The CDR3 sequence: CASSVQPNNEQFF. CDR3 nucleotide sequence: TGTGCCAGCAGTGTGCAACCAAACAATGAGCAGTTCTTC.

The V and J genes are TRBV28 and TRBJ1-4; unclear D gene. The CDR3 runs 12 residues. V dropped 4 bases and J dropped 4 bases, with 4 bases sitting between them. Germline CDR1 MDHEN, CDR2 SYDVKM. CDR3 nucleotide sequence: TGTGCCAGCAGTTGGAGTAATGAAAAACTGTTTTTT. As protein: CASSWSNEKLFF.

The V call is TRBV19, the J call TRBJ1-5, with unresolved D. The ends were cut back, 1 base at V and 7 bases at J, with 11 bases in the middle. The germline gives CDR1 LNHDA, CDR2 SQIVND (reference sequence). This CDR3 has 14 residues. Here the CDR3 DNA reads TGTGCCAGTAGTATAGGTGGGGTCGGCCAGCCCCAGCATTTT. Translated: CASSIGGVGQPQHF. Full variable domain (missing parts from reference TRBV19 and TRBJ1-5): DGGITQSPKYLFRKEGQNVTLSCEQNLNHDAMYWYRQDPGQGLRLIYYSQIVNDFQKGDIAEGYSVSREKKESFPLTVTSAQKNPTAFYLCASSIGGVGQPQHFGDGTRLSIL.

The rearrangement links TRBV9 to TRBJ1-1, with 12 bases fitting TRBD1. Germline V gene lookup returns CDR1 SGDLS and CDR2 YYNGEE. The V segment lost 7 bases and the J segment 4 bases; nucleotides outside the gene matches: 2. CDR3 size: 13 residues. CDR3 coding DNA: TGTGCCAGCGGGACAGGGGGCTTCACTGAAGCTTTCTTT. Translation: CASGTGGFTEAFF.

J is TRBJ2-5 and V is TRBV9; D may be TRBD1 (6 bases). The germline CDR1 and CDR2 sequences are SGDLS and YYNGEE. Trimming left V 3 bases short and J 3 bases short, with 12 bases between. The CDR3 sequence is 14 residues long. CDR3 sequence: CASSEQGSKETQYF. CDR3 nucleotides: TGTGCCAGCAGCGAGCAGGGGTCTAAAGAGACCCAGTACTTC.

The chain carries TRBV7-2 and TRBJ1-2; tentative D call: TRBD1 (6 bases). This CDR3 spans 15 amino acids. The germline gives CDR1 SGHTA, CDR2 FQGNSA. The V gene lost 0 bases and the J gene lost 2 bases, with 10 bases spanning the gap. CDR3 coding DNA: TGTGCCAGCAGCTTAGCCGGAACAGGGAACTATGGCTACACCTTC. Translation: CASSLAGTGNYGYTF.

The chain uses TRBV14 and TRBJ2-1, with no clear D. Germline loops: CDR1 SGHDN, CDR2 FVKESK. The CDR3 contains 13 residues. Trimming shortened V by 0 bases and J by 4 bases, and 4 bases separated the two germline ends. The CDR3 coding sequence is TGTGCCAGCAGCCAAGAGACATACAATGAGCAGTTCTTC. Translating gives CASSQETYNEQFF.

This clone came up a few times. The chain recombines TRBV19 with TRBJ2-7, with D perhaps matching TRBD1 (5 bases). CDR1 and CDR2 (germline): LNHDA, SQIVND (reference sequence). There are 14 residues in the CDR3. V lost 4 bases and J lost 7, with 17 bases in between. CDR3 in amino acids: CASSRETRVWEQYF. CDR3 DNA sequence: TGTGCCAGTAGTAGAGAAACCAGGGTATGGGAGCAGTACTTC.

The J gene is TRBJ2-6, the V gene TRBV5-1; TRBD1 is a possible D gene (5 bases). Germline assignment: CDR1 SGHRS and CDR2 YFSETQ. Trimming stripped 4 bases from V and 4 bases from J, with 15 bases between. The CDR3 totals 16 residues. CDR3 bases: TGCGCCAGCAGCCCCCAGGGCCCAGTCGGGGCCAACGTCCTGACTTTC. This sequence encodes CASSPQGPVGANVLTF.

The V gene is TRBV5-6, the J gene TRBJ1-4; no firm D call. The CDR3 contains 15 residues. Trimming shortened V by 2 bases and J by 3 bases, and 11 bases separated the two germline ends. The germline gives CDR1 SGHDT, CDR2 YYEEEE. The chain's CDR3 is CASSFLGVSNEKLFF. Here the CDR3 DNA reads TGTGCCAGCAGCTTTCTTGGCGTATCTAATGAAAAACTGTTTTTT.

The CDR3 DNA sequence: TGTGCCAGCAGTTTGCCCAGGGGCAACAATCAGCCCCAGCATTTT. This sequence encodes CASSLPRGNNQPQHF. The J gene is TRBJ1-5, the V gene TRBV28; possible D gene TRBD1, 6 bases. CDR3 length equals 15 residues. V was trimmed by 3 bases and J by 3 bases, leaving 12 bases between them. The germline V gene encodes CDR1 MDHEN and CDR2 SYDVKM.